This T cell receptor (beta chain) was obtained from a study of T cell responses to AZD1222 COVID-19 vaccine. The protocol was immunoSEQ multiplex PCR, while the TCRdb copy is restricted to in-frame clones and leaves out a portion. This table has roughly 120,000 clones, around 92% appearing once. Comment on this clone: The antigen remains undetermined.

Study-wide results and caveats: Spike-specific TCR breadth and depth were elevated following two AZD1222 doses.

The CDR3 runs to 15 residues. Germline CDR1 KGHSH, CDR2 LQKENI. The junction had 6 bases not matched to a gene; V was cut back by 3 bases and J by 4 bases. The sample here was peripheral blood, taken 28 days after the second AZD1222 dose. J is TRBJ2-5 and V is TRBV18; 9 bases fit TRBD1. The TCR comes from an adult who received the AZD1222 COVID-19 vaccine. Here the CDR3 reads CASSPRQGGGETQYF. For the CDR3, the DNA is TGTGCCAGCTCACCCCGACAGGGGGGAGGAGAGACCCAGTACTTC. The entire variable domain, with the rest obtained from reference TRBV18 and TRBJ2-5, is as follows: NAGVMQNPRHLVRRRGQEARLRCSPMKGHSHVYWYRQLPEEGLKFMVYLQKENIIDESGMPKERFSAEFPKEGPSILRIQQVVRGDSAAYFCASSPRQGGGETQYFGPGTRLLVL.